Shown below are 30 T cell receptor beta chains from a single sample sequenced in a study of cytomegalovirus exposure and HLA in healthy donors. 60 Vbeta and 13 Jbeta primers were used in PCR. Profiled with immunoSEQ multiplex PCR; TCRdb holds only in-frame clones, not every one. The data hold about 120,000 clones, with over 75% observed a single time. The sample consisted of PBMCs. The receptors stem from a woman under 30 in good health and CMV-seronegative.

V gene TRBV5-6 combines with J gene TRBJ2-3; D unclear. CDR3 length: 15 amino acids. The V and J ends lost 0 bases and 0 bases respectively, with 8 bases between them. CDR1 SGHDT and CDR2 YYEEEE come from the germline V gene. CDR3 sequence reads: CASSLGRRSTDTQYF. The CDR3 DNA follows: TGTGCCAGCAGCTTGGGTCGTCGTAGCACAGATACGCAGTATTTT.

The table lists this clone with a count of one. This chain connects TRBV7-2 to TRBJ1-4; maybe TRBD1 (5 bases). V lost 5 bases to trimming and J lost 0 bases, with 10 bases between them. The CDR3 spans 15 residues. Germline loops: CDR1 SGHTA, CDR2 FQGNSA. The CDR3, as DNA: TGTGCCAGCAGCGTCGGGGGGGCAACTAATGAAAAACTGTTTTTT. Encoded protein: CASSVGGATNEKLFF.

The gene calls are TRBV6-4 and TRBJ2-1, with 13 nucleotides matching TRBD2. This CDR3 is built from 14 residues. CDR1 is MRHNA, CDR2 SNTAGT, per germline. Trimming cost V 8 bases and J 9 bases; bases outside gene matches: 7. CDR3 in amino acids: CASGRTSGSPEQFF. The CDR3, as DNA: TGTGCCAGCGGAAGGACTAGCGGGAGCCCTGAGCAGTTCTTC.

V gene TRBV21-1 combines with J gene TRBJ1-1; the D call TRBD1 from the table was never checked on the DNA. TRBV21-1 is a pseudogene locus. CDR3 length: 9 amino acids. CDR3 sequence: CARDSEAFF. The CDR3 region has the DNA TGTGCCAGAGACAGTGAAGCTTTCTTT.

The CDR3 here is CASSQDAVTGNTIYF. CDR3 sequence (DNA): TGCGCCAGCAGCCAAGATGCGGTGACTGGAAACACCATATATTTT. This chain connects TRBV4-1 to TRBJ1-3; D unresolved. CDR3 size: 15 residues. V was clipped by 0 bases and J by 2 bases, with 8 bases between them. Germline V gives CDR1 MGHRA, CDR2 YSYEKL.

This clone has only a few counts. The chain employs TRBV5-1 and TRBJ1-6; 8 nucleotides match TRBD1. CDR1 and CDR2 from the germline V gene are SGHRS and YFSETQ. V dropped 3 bases and J dropped 13; count of bases not matched to a gene: 9. The CDR3 is 14 residues long. In DNA form, the CDR3 reads TGCGCCAGCAGCTCCCGACAGGGGCCCTCGCCCCTCCACTTT. Its translation: CASSSRQGPSPLHF.

The chain links TRBV4-2 to TRBJ1-2; no firm D call. V dropped 5 bases and J dropped 2 bases, with 15 bases sitting between them. This CDR3 is 15 amino acids long. The germline V gene encodes CDR1 LGHNA and CDR2 YNFKEQ. CDR3 residues: CASSGGGEDNYGYTF. CDR3 nucleotide sequence: TGTGCCAGCAGCGGCGGTGGGGAGGACAACTATGGCTACACCTTC.

The rearrangement joins TRBV19 to TRBJ2-3, with 9 positions matching TRBD2. The V gene's germline CDR1 is LNHDA and CDR2 SQIVND (reference sequence). This CDR3 region has 17 residues. J was trimmed by 1 base and V by 6 bases; bases with no gene match: 11. The chain's CDR3 is CASSRWGRTSGTDTQYF. The DNA of the CDR3 is TGTGCCAGTAGCCGATGGGGGCGGACTAGCGGCACAGATACGCAGTATTTT.

This chain links TRBV29-1 with TRBJ1-2; a possible D gene is TRBD1 (5 bases). Germline V CDR1 and CDR2: SQVTM, ANQGSEA. The CDR3 spans 14 residues. Trimming took 7 bases from V and 1 from J, leaving 16 bases between them. CDR3 loop: CSAGTPGGNYGYTF. CDR3 nucleotides: TGCAGCGCCGGGACTCCGGGAGGTAACTATGGCTACACCTTC.

The chain's CDR3 is CATSSQGFMNTEAFF. The DNA for the CDR3 is TGTGCCACCAGCAGCCAGGGATTCATGAACACTGAAGCTTTCTTT. The V and J genes are TRBV15 and TRBJ1-1, with D maybe TRBD1 (5 bases). With 3 bases removed from V and 0 bases from J, the gap between germline ends came to 11 bases. This CDR3 is 15 amino acids long. Germline V CDR1 and CDR2: LNHNV, YYDKDF (reference sequence).

The rearrangement joins TRBV5-1 to TRBJ1-1; 8 bases are a match to TRBD1. Trimming took 3 bases from V and 4 from J; bases not matched to a gene: 11. The CDR3 extends over 16 amino acids. Germline V gene lookup returns CDR1 SGHRS and CDR2 YFSETQ. The CDR3 nucleotides are TGCGCCAGCAGCTCCACCCCCCGAACAGGGGGCACTGAAGCTTTCTTT. It translates to CASSSTPRTGGTEAFF.

V usage is TRBV11-2 and J usage is TRBJ2-5; D may be TRBD1 (7 bases). The CDR3 covers 15 residues. Germline CDR1 and CDR2: SGHAT and FQNNGV. Trimming shortened V by 4 bases and J by 2 bases, and 14 bases separated the two germline ends. The CDR3 DNA sequence: TGTGCCAGCAGCTCGAGGACAGGACTACAAGAGACCCAGTACTTC. It encodes CASSSRTGLQETQYF.

As to this clone: The germline gene is not matched at one end of the junction; a read error may be the cause. CDR3 coding DNA: TGTGCCAGCAGCTTGGGCGCCGACAGCTCCTTCAATGAGCAGTTCTTC. It is translated as CASSLGADSSFNEQFF. The chain has TRBV5-4 and TRBJ2-1, with a possible D match to TRBD1 (5 bases). The germline V gene has CDR1 SGHNT and CDR2 YYREEE (reference sequence). The CDR3 covers 16 residues. The whole variable domain, filled in from reference TRBV5-4 and TRBJ2-1, reads ETGVTQSPTHLIKTRGQQVTLRCSSQSGHNTVSWYQQALGQGPQFIFQYYREEENGRGNFPPRFSGLQFPNYSSELNVNALELDDSALYLCASSLGADSSFNEQFFGPGTRLTVL.

The chain is built from TRBV5-1 and TRBJ1-4, with a weak D call TRBD1 (6 bases). CDR3 length: 16 residues. The V end lost 0 bases, the J end lost 4 bases, and 13 bases lay between the germline ends. In germline, CDR1 is SGHRS, CDR2 YFSETQ. CDR3 loop: CASSLDPTGDNEKLFF. The CDR3 DNA sequence: TGCGCCAGCAGCTTGGACCCGACAGGTGATAATGAAAAACTGTTTTTT.

The chain employs TRBV19 and TRBJ2-1; 8 positions match TRBD1. J was trimmed by 8 bases and V by 3 bases; bases with no gene match: 15. In germline, CDR1 is LNHDA, CDR2 SQIVND (reference sequence). The CDR3 totals 17 residues. The CDR3 spells CASSMRLLRDRGHEQFF. CDR3 nucleotides: TGTGCCAGTAGTATGCGGCTTCTCCGTGACAGGGGCCATGAGCAGTTCTTC.

The rearrangement links TRBV7-9 to TRBJ1-3; 10 nucleotides match TRBD1. CDR3 size: 13 residues. The germline CDR1 and CDR2 sequences are SEHNR and FQNEAQ (reference sequence). With 5 bases clipped from V and 6 bases from J, the junction kept 1 base outside the gene matches. CDR3 DNA sequence: TGTGCCAGCAGCGGACAGGGGGAAAACACCATATATTTT. Protein: CASSGQGENTIYF.

The chain joins TRBV5-1 to TRBJ2-5; 7 bases line up with TRBD2. The CDR3 runs 16 residues. Trimming removed 0 bases from V and 4 bases from J; junction bases left unmatched: 9. The germline V gene encodes CDR1 SGHRS and CDR2 YFSETQ. In DNA, the CDR3 is TGCGCCAGCAGCTTGGGGGTAGCGGGCGGAGGAGAGACCCAGTACTTC. Its protein product is CASSLGVAGGGETQYF.

The chain couples TRBV7-9 to TRBJ2-5, with 7 bases lining up with TRBD2. Germline V gives CDR1 SEHNR, CDR2 FQNEAQ (reference sequence). The CDR3 consists of 16 residues. Germline trimming cut 5 bases from V and 5 bases from J; bases unmatched to any gene: 14. CDR3 sequence (DNA): TGTGCCAGCAGCACACAACTAGCGCCGGACCCGGAGACCCAGTACTTC. It codes for CASSTQLAPDPETQYF.

This chain joins TRBV30 and TRBJ1-6; the D is unclear. CDR1 and CDR2 (germline): GTSNPN, SVGIG (reference sequence). The CDR3 extends over 16 amino acids. V was trimmed by 0 bases and J by 0 bases, leaving 9 bases between them. CDR3 sequence (DNA): TGTGCCTGGAGTGTAGGCGGCATCTCCTATAATTCACCCCTCCACTTT. This translates into CAWSVGGISYNSPLHF.

This sequence joins TRBV19 and TRBJ2-3, with 9 bases lining up with TRBD2. This CDR3 contains 17 residues. Looked up from germline, CDR1 is LNHDA and CDR2 is SQIVND (reference sequence). The J segment lost 1 base and the V segment lost 0 bases, leaving 5 bases of the junction unmatched. CDR3 DNA sequence: TGTGCCAGTAGTATAGACCCAGCGGGGGGCGGCACAGATACGCAGTATTTT. The encoded protein is CASSIDPAGGGTDTQYF.

The chain joins TRBV19 to TRBJ1-5, with D possibly matching TRBD1 (6 bases). Germline CDR1 LNHDA, CDR2 SQIVND (reference sequence). The ends were cut back, 1 base at V and 7 bases at J, with 11 bases in the middle. This CDR3 region has 14 residues. In nucleotides, the CDR3 is TGTGCCAGTAGTATAGGGGACAAAGGGCAGCCCCAGCATTTT. Translation gives CASSIGDKGQPQHF.

The rearrangement joins TRBV7-2 to TRBJ1-2; D uncertain. Deletions cut 5 bases from V and 5 bases from J, with 15 bases between. CDR1 is SGHTA, CDR2 FQGNSA, per germline. The CDR3 consists of 14 residues. The CDR3 loop reads CASSQLSQFYGYTF. CDR3 nucleotides: TGTGCCAGCAGCCAATTATCCCAGTTTTATGGCTACACCTTC.

The chain joins TRBV19 to TRBJ1-2; 9 nucleotides line up with TRBD1. The V gene's germline CDR1 is LNHDA and CDR2 SQIVND (reference sequence). Unmatched junction bases numbered 4, after V lost 3 bases and J lost 2 bases. The CDR3 has 15 residues. The CDR3 sequence is CASSIGTGINYGYTF. The CDR3 DNA is TGTGCCAGTAGTATTGGGACAGGGATCAACTATGGCTACACCTTC.

The chain joins TRBV11-2 to TRBJ2-3; tentative D call: TRBD1 (5 bases). Germline values: CDR1 SGHAT, CDR2 FQNNGV. The CDR3 contains 16 residues. V dropped 5 bases and J dropped 3 bases, with 18 bases sitting between them. The CDR3 region is CASSPRAKIGTDTQYF. Here the CDR3 DNA reads TGTGCCAGCAGCCCCAGGGCCAAAATTGGGACAGATACGCAGTATTTT.

The chain carries TRBV4-3 and TRBJ1-2; D gene unclear. Per the germline V gene, CDR1 is LGHNA and CDR2 is YSLEER. With 1 base removed from V and 4 bases from J, the gap between germline ends came to 10 bases. This CDR3 region has 14 residues. The DNA for the CDR3 is TGCGCCAGCAGCCAAGTTCTCGGGTTCTATGGCTACACCTTC. This encodes CASSQVLGFYGYTF.

The chain joins TRBV5-1 to TRBJ1-6, with 8 bases aligning to TRBD1. Germline V CDR1 and CDR2: SGHRS, YFSETQ. The trim removed 1 base at V and 8 bases at J, leaving 11 bases unmatched. The CDR3 has 17 amino acids. The CDR3 DNA sequence: TGCGCCAGCAGCTTGACCGCGACAGGGGCCGACTATTCACCCCTCCACTTT. Protein sequence: CASSLTATGADYSPLHF.

The rearrangement links TRBV11-3 to TRBJ2-2, with 8 bases aligning to TRBD1. Germline CDR1 is SGHNT and CDR2 is YENEEA. This CDR3 is 15 amino acids long. Trimming cost V 5 bases and J 1 base; bases outside gene matches: 3. The CDR3 DNA is TGTGCCAGCAGCCCGGGACAGGTGAACACCGGGGAGCTGTTTTTT. Its translation is CASSPGQVNTGELFF.

The CDR3 spells CASSSGGMHNSPLHF. The DNA of the CDR3 is TGTGCCAGTAGTTCAGGGGGGATGCATAATTCACCCCTCCACTTT. V gene TRBV19 combines with J gene TRBJ1-6; TRBD1 matches 7 bases. The CDR3 extends over 15 amino acids. Germline V gives CDR1 LNHDA, CDR2 SQIVND (reference sequence). V shed 5 bases, J shed 5 bases, and the junction held 6 bases outside the gene matches.

The chain combines TRBV12-5 with TRBJ1-1; D remains unclear. The length of the CDR3 is 15 residues. Germline V gene data show CDR1 as LGHNT and CDR2 as FRNRAP. V shed 2 bases and J shed 4 bases, with 14 bases lying between them. The CDR3 protein is CASGLPTPRVTEAFF. The CDR3 region has the DNA TGTGCTAGTGGTTTGCCTACCCCCCGTGTCACTGAAGCTTTCTTT. The variable domain in full, with the rest retrieved from reference TRBV12-5 and TRBJ1-1, is DARVTQTPRHKVTEMGQEVTMRCQPILGHNTVFWYRQTMMQGLELLAYFRNRAPLDDSGMPKDRFSAEMPDATLATLKIQPSEPRDSAVYFCASGLPTPRVTEAFFGQGTRLTVV.

This clone was seen a single time. The chain uses TRBV2 and TRBJ1-1; possibly TRBD1 for D (6 bases). The CDR3 has 16 residues. CDR1 and CDR2 (germline): SNHLY, FYNNEI. The germline V and J ends were trimmed by 6 bases and 3 bases, with 20 bases remaining between them. The CDR3 sequence is CASRPEGRGLDTEAFF. CDR3 DNA: TGTGCCAGCAGACCCGAGGGGCGGGGGCTGGACACTGAAGCTTTCTTT.